This T cell receptor beta chain was documented in a study of control samples from healthy donors and cancer patients. Profiling relied on immunoSEQ multiplex PCR, and the TCRdb table lists in-frame clones only, not all of them. The sample lists roughly 90,000 clones; approximately 88% were seen once. The CDR3 length is 14 residues. The germline V gene encodes CDR1 SNHLY and CDR2 FYNNEI. V lost 8 bases to trimming and J lost 0 bases, with 13 bases between them. The sequencing input was PBMCs. The chain uses TRBV2 and TRBJ1-2; unclear D gene. This TCR derives from a woman in her 50s with colorectal cancer. The CDR3 loop reads CASYLGISNYGYTF. The CDR3, as DNA: TGTGCCAGCTACTTGGGGATCTCTAACTATGGCTACACCTTC.